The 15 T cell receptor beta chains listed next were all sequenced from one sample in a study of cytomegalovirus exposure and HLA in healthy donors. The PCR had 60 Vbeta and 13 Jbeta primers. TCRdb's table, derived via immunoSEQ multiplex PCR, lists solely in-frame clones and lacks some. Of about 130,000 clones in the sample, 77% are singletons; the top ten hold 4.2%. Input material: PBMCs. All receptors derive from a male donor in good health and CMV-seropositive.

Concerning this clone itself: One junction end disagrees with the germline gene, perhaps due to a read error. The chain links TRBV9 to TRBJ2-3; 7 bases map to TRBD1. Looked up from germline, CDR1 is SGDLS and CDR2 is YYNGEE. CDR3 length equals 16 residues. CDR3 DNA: TGTGCCAGCAGCGTGGGAAATACAGGGGTTACAGATACGCCGTATTTT. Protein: CASSVGNTGVTDTPYF.

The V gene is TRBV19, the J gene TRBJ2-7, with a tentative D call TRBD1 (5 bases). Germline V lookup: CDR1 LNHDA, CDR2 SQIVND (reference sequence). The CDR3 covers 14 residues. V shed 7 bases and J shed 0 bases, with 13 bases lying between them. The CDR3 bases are TGTGCCAGTACCTGGGGCCACGGCTCCTACGAGCAGTACTTC. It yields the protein CASTWGHGSYEQYF.

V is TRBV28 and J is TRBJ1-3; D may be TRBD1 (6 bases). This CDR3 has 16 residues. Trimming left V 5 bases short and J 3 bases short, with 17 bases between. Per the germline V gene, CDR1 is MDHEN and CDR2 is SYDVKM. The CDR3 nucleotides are TGTGCCAGCAGTGCTACCGGGGGGCTCGGTGGAAACACCATATATTTT. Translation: CASSATGGLGGNTIYF. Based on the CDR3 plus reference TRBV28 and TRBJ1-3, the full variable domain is DVKVTQSSRYLVKRTGEKVFLECVQDMDHENMFWYRQDPGLGLRLIYFSYDVKMKEKGDIPEGYSVSREKKERFSLILESASTNQTSMYLCASSATGGLGGNTIYFGEGSWLTVV.

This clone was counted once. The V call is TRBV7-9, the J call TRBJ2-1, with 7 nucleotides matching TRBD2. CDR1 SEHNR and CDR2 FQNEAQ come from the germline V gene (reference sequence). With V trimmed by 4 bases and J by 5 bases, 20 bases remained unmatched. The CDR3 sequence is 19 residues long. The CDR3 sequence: CASSSWGNPAVRGNNEQFF. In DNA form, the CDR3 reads TGTGCCAGCAGCTCGTGGGGGAACCCTGCGGTGCGGGGGAACAATGAGCAGTTCTTC. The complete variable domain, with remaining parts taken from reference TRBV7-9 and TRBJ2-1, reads DTGVSQNPRHKITKRGQNVTFRCDPISEHNRLYWYRQTLGQGPEFLTYFQNEAQLEKSRLLSDRFSAERPKGSFSTLEIQRTEQGDSAMYLCASSSWGNPAVRGNNEQFFGPGTRLTVL.

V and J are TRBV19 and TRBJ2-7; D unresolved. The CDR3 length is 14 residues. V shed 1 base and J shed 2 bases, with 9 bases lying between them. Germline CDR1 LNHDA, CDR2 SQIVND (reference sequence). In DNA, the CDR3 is TGTGCCAGTAGTATAGCCCCAGAGGCCTACGAGCAGTACTTC. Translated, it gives CASSIAPEAYEQYF.

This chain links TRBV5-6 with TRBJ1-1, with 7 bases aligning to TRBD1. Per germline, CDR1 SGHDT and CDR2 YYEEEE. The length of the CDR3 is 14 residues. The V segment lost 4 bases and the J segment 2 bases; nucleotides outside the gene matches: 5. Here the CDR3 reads CASSQGTANTEAFF. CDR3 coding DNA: TGTGCCAGCAGCCAAGGGACAGCCAACACTGAAGCTTTCTTT. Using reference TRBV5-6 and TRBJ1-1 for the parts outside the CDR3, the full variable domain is DAGVTQSPTHLIKTRGQQVTLRCSPKSGHDTVSWYQQALGQGPQFIFQYYEEEERQRGNFPDRFSGHQFPNYSSELNVNALLLGDSALYLCASSQGTANTEAFFGQGTRLTVV.

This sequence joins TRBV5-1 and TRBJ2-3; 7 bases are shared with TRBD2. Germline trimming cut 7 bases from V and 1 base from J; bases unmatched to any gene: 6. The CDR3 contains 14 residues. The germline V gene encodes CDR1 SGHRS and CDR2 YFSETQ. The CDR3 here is CASGGGERTDTQYF. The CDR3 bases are TGCGCCAGCGGTGGGGGGGAACGCACAGATACGCAGTATTTT.

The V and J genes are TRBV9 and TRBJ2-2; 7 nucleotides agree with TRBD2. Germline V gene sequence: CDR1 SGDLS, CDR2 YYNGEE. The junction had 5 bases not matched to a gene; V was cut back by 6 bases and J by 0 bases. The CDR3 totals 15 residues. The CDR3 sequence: CASTVAGSNTGELFF. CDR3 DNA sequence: TGTGCCAGCACGGTAGCGGGCTCGAACACCGGGGAGCTGTTTTTT.

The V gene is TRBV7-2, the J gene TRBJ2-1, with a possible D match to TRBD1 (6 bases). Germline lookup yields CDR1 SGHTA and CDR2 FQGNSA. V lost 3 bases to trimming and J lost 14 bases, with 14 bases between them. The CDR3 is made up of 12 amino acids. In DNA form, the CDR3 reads TGTGCCAGCAGCTTGGTCACAGGGACGGAGTTCTTC. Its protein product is CASSLVTGTEFF.

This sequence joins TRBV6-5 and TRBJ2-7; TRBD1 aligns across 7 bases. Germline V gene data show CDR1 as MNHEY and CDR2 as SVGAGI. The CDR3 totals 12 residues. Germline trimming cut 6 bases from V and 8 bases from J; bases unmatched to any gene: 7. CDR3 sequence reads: CASRSTGEQQYF. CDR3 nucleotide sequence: TGTGCCAGCAGGTCAACAGGGGAGCAGCAGTACTTC.

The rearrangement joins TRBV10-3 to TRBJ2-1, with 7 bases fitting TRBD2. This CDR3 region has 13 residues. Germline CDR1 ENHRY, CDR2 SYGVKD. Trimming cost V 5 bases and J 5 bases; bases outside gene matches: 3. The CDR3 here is CAISRDYHNEQFF. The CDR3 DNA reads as TGTGCCATCAGTCGGGACTACCACAATGAGCAGTTCTTC.

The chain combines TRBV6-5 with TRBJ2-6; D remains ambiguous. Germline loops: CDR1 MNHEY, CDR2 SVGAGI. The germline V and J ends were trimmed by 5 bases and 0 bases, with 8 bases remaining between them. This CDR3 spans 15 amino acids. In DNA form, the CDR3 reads TGTGCCAGCAGTCTTCTTCGCTCTGGGGCCAACGTCCTGACTTTC. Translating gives CASSLLRSGANVLTF.

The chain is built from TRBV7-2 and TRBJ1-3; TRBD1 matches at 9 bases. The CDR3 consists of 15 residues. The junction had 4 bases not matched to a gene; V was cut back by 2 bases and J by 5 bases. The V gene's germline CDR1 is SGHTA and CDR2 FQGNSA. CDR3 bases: TGTGCCAGCAGCTTAACAGGGACAGGGCGAAACACCATATATTTT. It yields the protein CASSLTGTGRNTIYF.

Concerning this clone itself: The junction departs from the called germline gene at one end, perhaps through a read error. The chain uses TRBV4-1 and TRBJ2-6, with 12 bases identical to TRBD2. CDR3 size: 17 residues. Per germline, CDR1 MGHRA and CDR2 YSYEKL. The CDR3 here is CASKPSGGASGANGLTF. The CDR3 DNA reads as TGCGCCAGCAAGCCTAGCGGGGGGGCGTCTGGGGCCAACGGCCTGACTTTC.

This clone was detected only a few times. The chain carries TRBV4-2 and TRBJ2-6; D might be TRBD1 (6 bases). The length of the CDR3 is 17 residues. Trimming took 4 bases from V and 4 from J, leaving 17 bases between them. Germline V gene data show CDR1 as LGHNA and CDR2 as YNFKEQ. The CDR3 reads CASSPTERGTGANVLTF. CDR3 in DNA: TGTGCCAGCAGCCCCACCGAGAGGGGGACCGGGGCCAACGTCCTGACTTTC.